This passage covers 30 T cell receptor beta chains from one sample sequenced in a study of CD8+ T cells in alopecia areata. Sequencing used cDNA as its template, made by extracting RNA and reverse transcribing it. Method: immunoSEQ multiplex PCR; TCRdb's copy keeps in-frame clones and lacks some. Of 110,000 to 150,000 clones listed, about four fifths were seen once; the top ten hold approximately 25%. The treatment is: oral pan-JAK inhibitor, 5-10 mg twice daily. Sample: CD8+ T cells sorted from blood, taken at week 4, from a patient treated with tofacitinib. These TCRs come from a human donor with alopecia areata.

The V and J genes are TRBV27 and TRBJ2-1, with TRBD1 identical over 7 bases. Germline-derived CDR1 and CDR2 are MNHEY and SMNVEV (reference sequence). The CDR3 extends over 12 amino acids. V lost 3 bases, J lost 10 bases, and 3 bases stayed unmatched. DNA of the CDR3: TGTGCCAGCAGTTTGGGACAGAACGAGCAGTTCTTC. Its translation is CASSLGQNEQFF.

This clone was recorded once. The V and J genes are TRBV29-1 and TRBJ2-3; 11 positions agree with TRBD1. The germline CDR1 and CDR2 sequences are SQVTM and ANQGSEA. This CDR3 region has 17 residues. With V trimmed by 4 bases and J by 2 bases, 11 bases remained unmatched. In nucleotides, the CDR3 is TGCAGCGTTGTGGGGCCGTCGGGACAGGGGGTCACAGATACGCAGTATTTT. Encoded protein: CSVVGPSGQGVTDTQYF.

The CDR3 protein is CASSSGHNTDTQYF. DNA of the CDR3: TGTGCCAGCAGCTCGGGACATAACACAGATACGCAGTATTTT. This chain connects TRBV5-6 to TRBJ2-3, with a possible D match to TRBD1 (6 bases). Trimming pared 3 bases from V and 2 bases from J, leaving 10 bases between. This CDR3 is built from 14 residues. Looked up from germline, CDR1 is SGHDT and CDR2 is YYEEEE.

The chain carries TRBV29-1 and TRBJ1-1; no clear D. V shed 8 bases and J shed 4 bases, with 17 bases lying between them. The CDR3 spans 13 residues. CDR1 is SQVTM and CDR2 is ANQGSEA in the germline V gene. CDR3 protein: CSSLLEGATEAFF. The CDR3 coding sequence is TGCAGCTCCCTCCTGGAGGGAGCCACTGAAGCTTTCTTT. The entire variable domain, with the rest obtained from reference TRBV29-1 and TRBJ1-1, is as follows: SAVISQKPSRDICQRGTSLTIQCQVDSQVTMMFWYRQQPGQSLTLIATANQGSEATYESGFVIDKFPISRPNLTFSTLTVSNMSPEDSSIYLCSSLLEGATEAFFGQGTRLTVV.

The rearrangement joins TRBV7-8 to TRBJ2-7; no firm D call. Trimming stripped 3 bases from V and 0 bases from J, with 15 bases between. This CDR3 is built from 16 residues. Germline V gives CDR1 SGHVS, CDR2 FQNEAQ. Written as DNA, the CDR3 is TGTGCCAGCAGCTTCAGCCCAGGTGGCACCTCCTACGAGCAGTACTTC. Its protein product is CASSFSPGGTSYEQYF.

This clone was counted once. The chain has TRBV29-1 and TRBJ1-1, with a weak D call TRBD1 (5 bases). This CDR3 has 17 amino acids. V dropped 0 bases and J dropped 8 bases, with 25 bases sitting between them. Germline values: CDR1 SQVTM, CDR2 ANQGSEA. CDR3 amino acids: CSVEDLTLDPGQGEAFF. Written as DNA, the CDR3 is TGCAGCGTTGAAGATCTGACCCTTGACCCGGGCCAGGGAGAAGCTTTCTTT. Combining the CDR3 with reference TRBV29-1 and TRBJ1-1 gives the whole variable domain SAVISQKPSRDICQRGTSLTIQCQVDSQVTMMFWYRQQPGQSLTLIATANQGSEATYESGFVIDKFPISRPNLTFSTLTVSNMSPEDSSIYLCSVEDLTLDPGQGEAFFGQGTRLTVV.

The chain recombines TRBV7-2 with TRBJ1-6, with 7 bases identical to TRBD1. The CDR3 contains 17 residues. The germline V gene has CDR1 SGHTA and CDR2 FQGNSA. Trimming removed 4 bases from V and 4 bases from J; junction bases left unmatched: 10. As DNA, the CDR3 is TGTGCCAGCAGCTGGGAACGGGGACAGTCTTATAATTCACCCCTCCACTTT. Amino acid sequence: CASSWERGQSYNSPLHF.

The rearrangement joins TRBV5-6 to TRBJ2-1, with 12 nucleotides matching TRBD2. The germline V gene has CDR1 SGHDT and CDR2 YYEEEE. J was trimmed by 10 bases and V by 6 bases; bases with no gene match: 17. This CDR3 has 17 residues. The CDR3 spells CASTLAGGPAVSREQFF. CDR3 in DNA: TGTGCCAGCACGCTAGCGGGGGGGCCGGCAGTTTCTAGGGAGCAGTTCTTC. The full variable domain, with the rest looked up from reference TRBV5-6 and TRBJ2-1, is DAGVTQSPTHLIKTRGQQVTLRCSPKSGHDTVSWYQQALGQGPQFIFQYYEEEERQRGNFPDRFSGHQFPNYSSELNVNALLLGDSALYLCASTLAGGPAVSREQFFGPGTRLTVL.

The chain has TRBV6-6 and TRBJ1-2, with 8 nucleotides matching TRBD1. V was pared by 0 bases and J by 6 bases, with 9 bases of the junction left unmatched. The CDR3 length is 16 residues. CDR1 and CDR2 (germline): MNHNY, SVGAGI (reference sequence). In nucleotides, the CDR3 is TGTGCCAGCAGTTACTCTTCCAGGGGGCCTTGGGATGGCTACACCTTC. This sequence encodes CASSYSSRGPWDGYTF.

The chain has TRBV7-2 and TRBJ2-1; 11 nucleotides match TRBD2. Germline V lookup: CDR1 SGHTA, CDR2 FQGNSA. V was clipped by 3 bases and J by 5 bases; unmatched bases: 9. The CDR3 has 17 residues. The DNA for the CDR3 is TGTGCCAGCAGCTTCCCCCCGACTAGCGGGGAGGACAATGAGCAGTTCTTC. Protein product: CASSFPPTSGEDNEQFF. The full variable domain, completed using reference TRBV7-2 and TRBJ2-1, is GAGVSQSPSNKVTEKGKDVELRCDPISGHTALYWYRQSLGQGLEFLIYFQGNSAPDKSGLPSDRFSAERTGGSVSTLTIQRTQQEDSAVYLCASSFPPTSGEDNEQFFGPGTRLTVL.

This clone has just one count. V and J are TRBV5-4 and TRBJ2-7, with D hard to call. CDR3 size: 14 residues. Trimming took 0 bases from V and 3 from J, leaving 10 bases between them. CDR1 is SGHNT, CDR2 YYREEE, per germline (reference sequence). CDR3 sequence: CASSLGVGVYEQYF. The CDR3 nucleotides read TGTGCCAGCAGCTTGGGCGTGGGTGTCTACGAGCAGTACTTC. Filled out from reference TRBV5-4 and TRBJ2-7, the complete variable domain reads ETGVTQSPTHLIKTRGQQVTLRCSSQSGHNTVSWYQQALGQGPQFIFQYYREEENGRGNFPPRFSGLQFPNYSSELNVNALELDDSALYLCASSLGVGVYEQYFGPGTRLTVT.

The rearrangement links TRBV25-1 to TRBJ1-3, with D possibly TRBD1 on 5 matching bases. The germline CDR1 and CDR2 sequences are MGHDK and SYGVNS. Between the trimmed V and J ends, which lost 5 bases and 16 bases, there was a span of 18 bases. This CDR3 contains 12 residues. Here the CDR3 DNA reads TGTGCCAGCAGTTCCGGGACTCATTTTTGGTATTTT. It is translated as CASSSGTHFWYF.

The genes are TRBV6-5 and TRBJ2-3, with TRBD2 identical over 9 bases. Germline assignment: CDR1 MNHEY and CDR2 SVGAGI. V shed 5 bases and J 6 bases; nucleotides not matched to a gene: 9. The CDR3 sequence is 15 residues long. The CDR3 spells CASSDLRGGYDTQYF. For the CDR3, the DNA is TGTGCCAGCAGTGACTTGCGGGGGGGGTATGATACGCAGTATTTT.

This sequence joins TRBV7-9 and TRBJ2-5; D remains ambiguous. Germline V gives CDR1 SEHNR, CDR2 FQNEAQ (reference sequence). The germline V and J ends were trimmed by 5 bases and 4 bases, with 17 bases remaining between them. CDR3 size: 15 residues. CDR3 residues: CASSPGVALVETQYF. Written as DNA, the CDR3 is TGTGCCAGCAGCCCAGGCGTAGCTCTCGTAGAGACCCAGTACTTC.

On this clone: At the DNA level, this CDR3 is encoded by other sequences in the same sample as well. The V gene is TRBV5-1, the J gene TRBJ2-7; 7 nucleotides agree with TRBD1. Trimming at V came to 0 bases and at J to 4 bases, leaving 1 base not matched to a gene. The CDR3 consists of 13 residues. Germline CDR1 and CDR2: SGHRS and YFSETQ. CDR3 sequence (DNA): TGCGCCAGCAGCTTGGGGACAGGATACGAGCAGTACTTC. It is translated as CASSLGTGYEQYF.

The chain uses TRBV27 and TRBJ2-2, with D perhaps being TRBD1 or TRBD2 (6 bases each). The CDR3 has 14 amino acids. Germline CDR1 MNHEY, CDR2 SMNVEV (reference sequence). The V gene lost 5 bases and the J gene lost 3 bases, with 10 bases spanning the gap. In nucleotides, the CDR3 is TGTGCCAGCAGTCCCGGGGGCTACACCGGGGAGCTGTTTTTT. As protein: CASSPGGYTGELFF.

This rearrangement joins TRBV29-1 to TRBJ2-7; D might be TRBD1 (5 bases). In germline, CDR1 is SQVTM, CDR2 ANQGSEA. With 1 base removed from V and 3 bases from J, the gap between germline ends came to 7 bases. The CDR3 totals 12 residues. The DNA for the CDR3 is TGCAGCGTTGAAGCACAGGACTACGAGCAGTACTTC. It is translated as CSVEAQDYEQYF.

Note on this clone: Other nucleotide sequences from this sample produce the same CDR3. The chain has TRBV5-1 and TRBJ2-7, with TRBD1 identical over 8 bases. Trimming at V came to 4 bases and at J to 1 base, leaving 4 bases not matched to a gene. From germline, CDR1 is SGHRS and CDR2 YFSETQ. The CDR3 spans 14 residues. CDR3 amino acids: CASSAGTGSYEQYF. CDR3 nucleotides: TGCGCCAGCAGCGCCGGGACAGGATCCTACGAGCAGTACTTC.

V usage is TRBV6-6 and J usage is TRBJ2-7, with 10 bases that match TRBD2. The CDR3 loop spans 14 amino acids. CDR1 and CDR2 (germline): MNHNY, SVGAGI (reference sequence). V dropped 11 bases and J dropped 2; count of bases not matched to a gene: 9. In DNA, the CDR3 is TGTGCCGCAAGACTAGCGGGCTCGACCTACGAGCAGTACTTC. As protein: CAARLAGSTYEQYF.

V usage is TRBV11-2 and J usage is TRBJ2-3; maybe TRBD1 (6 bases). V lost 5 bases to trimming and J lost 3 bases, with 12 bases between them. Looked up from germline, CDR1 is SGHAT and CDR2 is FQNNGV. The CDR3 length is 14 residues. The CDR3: CASSQGLETDTQYF. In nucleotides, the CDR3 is TGTGCCAGCAGCCAGGGGTTGGAAACAGATACGCAGTATTTT.

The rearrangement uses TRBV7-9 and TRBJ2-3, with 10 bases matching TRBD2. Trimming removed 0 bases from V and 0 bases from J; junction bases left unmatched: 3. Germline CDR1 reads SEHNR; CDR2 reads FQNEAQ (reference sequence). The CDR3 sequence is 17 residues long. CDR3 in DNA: TGTGCCAGCAGCTTAGCCCGGACTAGCGGTAGCACAGATACGCAGTATTTT. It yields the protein CASSLARTSGSTDTQYF.

CDR3 DNA: TGTGCCATCAGTGAGTCGATTGCGTCGGGGGACTATGGCTACACCTTC. Protein: CAISESIASGDYGYTF. The chain recombines TRBV10-3 with TRBJ1-2; a weak D match, TRBD1 (5 bases). With 0 bases removed from V and 3 bases from J, the gap between germline ends came to 14 bases. There are 16 residues in the CDR3. The germline V gene encodes CDR1 ENHRY and CDR2 SYGVKD.

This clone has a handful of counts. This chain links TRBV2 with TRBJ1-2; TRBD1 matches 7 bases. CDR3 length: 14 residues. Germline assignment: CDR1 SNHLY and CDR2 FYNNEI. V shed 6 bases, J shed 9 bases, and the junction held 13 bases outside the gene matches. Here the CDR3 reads CASRGGQVEFRYTF. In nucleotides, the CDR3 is TGTGCCAGCAGGGGAGGACAGGTCGAGTTTCGCTACACCTTC.

This chain's CDR3 is CASSQRAEGTYEQYF. In DNA form, the CDR3 reads TGTGCCAGCAGCCAACGGGCAGAGGGTACCTACGAGCAGTACTTC. This chain links TRBV4-2 with TRBJ2-7, with D perhaps matching TRBD2 (5 bases). V dropped 2 bases and J dropped 2 bases, with 13 bases sitting between them. CDR1 LGHNA and CDR2 YNFKEQ come from the germline V gene. CDR3 size: 15 residues.

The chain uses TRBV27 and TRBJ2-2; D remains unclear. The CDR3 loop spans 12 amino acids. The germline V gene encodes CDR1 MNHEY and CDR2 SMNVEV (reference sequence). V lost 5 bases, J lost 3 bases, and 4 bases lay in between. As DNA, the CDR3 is TGTGCCAGCAGTCGCGACACCGGGGAGCTGTTTTTT. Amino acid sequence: CASSRDTGELFF.

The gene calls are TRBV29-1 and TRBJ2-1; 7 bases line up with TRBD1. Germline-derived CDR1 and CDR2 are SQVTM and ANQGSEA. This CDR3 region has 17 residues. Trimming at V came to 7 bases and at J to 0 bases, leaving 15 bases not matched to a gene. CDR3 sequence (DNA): TGCAGCGCCTCAGGGGGTAGGGGACCCAACTCCTACAATGAGCAGTTCTTC. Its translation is CSASGGRGPNSYNEQFF.

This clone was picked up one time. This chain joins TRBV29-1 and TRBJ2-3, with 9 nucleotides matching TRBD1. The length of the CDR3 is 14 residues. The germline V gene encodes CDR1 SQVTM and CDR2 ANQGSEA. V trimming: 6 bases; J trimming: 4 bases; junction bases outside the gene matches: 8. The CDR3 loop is CSVHTGGAADTQYF. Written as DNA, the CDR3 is TGCAGCGTCCACACAGGGGGCGCCGCAGATACGCAGTATTTT.

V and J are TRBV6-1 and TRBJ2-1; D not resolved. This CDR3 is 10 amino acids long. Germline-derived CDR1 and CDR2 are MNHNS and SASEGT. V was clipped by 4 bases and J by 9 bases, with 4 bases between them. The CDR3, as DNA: TGTGCCAGCAGTGCCCTTGAGCAGTTCTTC. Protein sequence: CASSALEQFF.

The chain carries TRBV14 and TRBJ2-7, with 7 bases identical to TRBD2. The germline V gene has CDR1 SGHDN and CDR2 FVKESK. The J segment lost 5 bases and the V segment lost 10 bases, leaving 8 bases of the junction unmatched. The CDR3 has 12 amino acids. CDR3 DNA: TGTGCCAAAAAACTAGCGATCAACGAGCAGTACTTC. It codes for CAKKLAINEQYF.

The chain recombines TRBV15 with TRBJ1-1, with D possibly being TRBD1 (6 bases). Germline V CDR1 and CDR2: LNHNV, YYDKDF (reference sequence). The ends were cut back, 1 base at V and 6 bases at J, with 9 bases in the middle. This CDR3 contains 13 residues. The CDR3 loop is CATSRGDNPEAFF. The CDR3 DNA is TGTGCCACCAGCAGAGGGGACAACCCTGAAGCTTTCTTT. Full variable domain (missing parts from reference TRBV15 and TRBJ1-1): DAMVIQNPRYQVTQFGKPVTLSCSQTLNHNVMYWYQQKSSQAPKLLFHYYDKDFNNEADTPDNFQSRRPNTSFCFLDIRSPGLGDTAMYLCATSRGDNPEAFFGQGTRLTVV.